The source of this TCR beta chain is a study of T cell responses to AZD1222 COVID-19 vaccine. Points from the study as a whole: Only a handful of AZD1222 recipients, roughly 6 in all, had baseline seropositivity. Among the donors, most were white British and more were female, and clonal diversity was possibly underestimated.

CDR1 is SGHDT, CDR2 YYEEEE, per germline. The CDR3 totals 15 residues. The J segment lost 4 bases and the V segment lost 4 bases, leaving 5 bases of the junction unmatched. Details on this clone: Its antigen is unidentified.

Method: immunoSEQ multiplex PCR; TCRdb's copy keeps in-frame clones and lacks some. Of nearly 110,000 clones listed, around nine tenths are singletons. The chain employs TRBV5-6 and TRBJ1-5, with 10 bases lining up with TRBD1. The sequenced sample was peripheral blood, obtained on day 0 of AZD1222 vaccination. The TCR sequence derives from an adult in good health. This chain's CDR3 is CASSARDRGNQPQHF. The CDR3 DNA is TGTGCCAGCAGCGCCCGGGACAGGGGTAATCAGCCCCAGCATTTT.